One and the same sample provided the 20 T cell receptor beta chains below, sequenced in a study of T cells in Graves' hyperthyroidism and ophthalmopathy. Authors of the study amplified TCR beta CDR3 regions from RNA transcripts. The TCR CDR3 first-round RT-PCR relied on the HTBI primer set. TCRdb re-derived calls from the multiplex PCR reads in MiXCR, one entry per CDR3 protein. The sample consists of 350,000 to 400,000 distinct CDR3 sequences, more than 13% of them appearing once. The sample comprised blood. The origin of the receptors is a woman between 25 and 40 years old with Graves' hyperthyroidism.

This clonotype was observed at least ten times. V and J are TRBV29-1 and TRBJ2-1; 9 positions match TRBD2. Per germline, CDR1 SQVTM and CDR2 ANQGSEA. J gave up 4 bases and V 6 bases, and 4 bases lay outside the gene matches. The CDR3 is made up of 13 amino acids. The CDR3 protein is CSVLTSGYNEQFF. The CDR3 bases are TGCAGCGTCCTGACTAGCGGATACAATGAGCAGTTCTTC.

This clonotype was detected ten times or more. The junction does not match germline at one end; this may be a read error. V and J are TRBV7-7 and TRBJ2-5; 7 bases agree with TRBD1. Germline V gene lookup returns CDR1 SSHAT and CDR2 FNYEAQ (reference sequence). This CDR3 spans 18 amino acids. The CDR3 here is CASSLRTIETGSEETQYF. Written as DNA, the CDR3 is TGTGCTAGCAGCCTCCGGACGATAGAGACAGGGTCCGAAGAGACCCAGTACTTC.

This clonotype was detected many times. The rearrangement joins TRBV18 to TRBJ1-5; 7 positions match TRBD1. The CDR3 has 14 amino acids. Germline trimming cut 8 bases from V and 5 bases from J; bases unmatched to any gene: 9. The germline gives CDR1 KGHSH, CDR2 LQKENI. The CDR3 spells CASGEQGSDQPQHF. The CDR3 DNA reads as TGTGCCAGCGGGGAACAGGGGTCCGATCAGCCCCAGCATTTT.

This clonotype has a handful of counts. The CDR3: CASSAQGLTDTQYF. For the CDR3, the DNA is TGTGCCAGCAGTGCCCAGGGCCTCACAGATACGCAGTATTTT. The chain employs TRBV2 and TRBJ2-3; D is possibly TRBD1 (5 bases). The V gene's germline CDR1 is SNHLY and CDR2 FYNNEI. The CDR3 contains 14 residues. V gave up 4 bases and J gave up 2 bases, with 10 bases separating them.

This clonotype came up many times. J is TRBJ1-5 and V is TRBV12-3 or TRBV12-4, with 7 nucleotides matching TRBD1. Trimming cost V 8 bases and J 3 bases; bases outside gene matches: 7. The CDR3 loop spans 14 amino acids. This CDR3 is CASRQDRYNQPQHF. The CDR3 DNA follows: TGTGCCAGCCGACAGGACAGGTACAATCAGCCCCAGCATTTT.

This clonotype was seen at least ten times. The CDR3 region is CAITPGTGETPYEQYF. For the CDR3, the DNA is TGTGCCATCACCCCTGGTACAGGGGAGACCCCCTACGAGCAGTACTTC. The genes are TRBV10-3 and TRBJ2-7, with 7 bases identical to TRBD1. Germline CDR1 and CDR2: ENHRY and SYGVKD. The CDR3 has 16 amino acids. V was clipped by 7 bases and J by 2 bases; unmatched bases: 14.

The table lists this clonotype with many counts. This CDR3 reads CASSSAIGGTDTQYF. In DNA form, the CDR3 reads TGCGCCAGCAGCTCGGCGATAGGTGGCACAGATACGCAGTATTTT. This chain connects TRBV5-1 to TRBJ2-3; D gene uncertain. The CDR3 is made up of 15 amino acids. Germline V gene lookup returns CDR1 SGHRS and CDR2 YFSETQ. The V end lost 3 bases, the J end lost 1 base, and 12 bases lay between the germline ends.

This clonotype was counted a few times. This chain connects TRBV29-1 to TRBJ2-1, with D perhaps matching TRBD2 (6 bases). Germline assignment: CDR1 SQVTM and CDR2 ANQGSEA. CDR3 length equals 14 residues. V dropped 4 bases and J dropped 2 bases, with 12 bases sitting between them. CDR3 sequence reads: CSVVGGNPYNEQFF. The CDR3 bases are TGCAGCGTTGTAGGCGGGAACCCCTACAATGAGCAGTTCTTC.

This clonotype appeared many times. The chain has TRBV28 and TRBJ2-1, with 9 bases aligning to TRBD2. This CDR3 contains 20 residues. Trimming removed 3 bases from V and 10 bases from J; junction bases left unmatched: 25. Germline V gene data show CDR1 as MDHEN and CDR2 as SYDVKM. The CDR3 bases are TGTGCCAGCAGTTTTGGTCGGGGGGCGGGGGGTATAGCGGGAGTAAGAGAGCAGTTCTTC. Its protein is CASSFGRGAGGIAGVREQFF.

In this sample, this clonotype turned up many times. V is TRBV2 and J is TRBJ2-1, with TRBD2 matching 12 bases. Unmatched junction bases numbered 17, after V lost 7 bases and J lost 10 bases. This CDR3 is built from 17 residues. Germline V CDR1 and CDR2: SNHLY, FYNNEI. The CDR3 here is CASNPIWTSGMIVEQFF. The CDR3 region has the DNA TGTGCCAGCAATCCTATCTGGACTAGCGGGATGATTGTAGAGCAGTTCTTC.

The chain employs TRBV3-1 and TRBJ2-3; the D gene is possibly TRBD1 (6 bases). This CDR3 contains 12 residues. CDR1 is LGHDT, CDR2 YNNKEL, per germline (reference sequence). Trimming took off 5 bases at V and 5 bases at J, with 8 bases between the two ends. CDR3 nucleotide sequence: TGTGCCAGCAGCATAGGGGGAGATACGCAGTATTTT. Its translation is CASSIGGDTQYF.

The sample holds many counts of this clonotype. The V and J genes are TRBV24-1 and TRBJ2-1; D is undetermined. V gave up 7 bases and J gave up 2 bases, with 8 bases separating them. CDR3 length: 13 amino acids. The V gene's germline CDR1 is KGHDR and CDR2 SFDVKD. CDR3 bases: TGTGCCACCAGCCAGAGGCCCTACAATGAGCAGTTCTTC. As protein: CATSQRPYNEQFF.

This clonotype was counted ten times or more. This sequence joins TRBV20-1 and TRBJ2-3, with 10 nucleotides matching TRBD1. This CDR3 is built from 15 residues. Unmatched junction bases numbered 7, after V lost 5 bases and J lost 2 bases. Germline V gene sequence: CDR1 DFQATT, CDR2 SNEGSKA (reference sequence). Here the CDR3 DNA reads TGCAGTGCTCAGGGACAGGGGTCGGTCACAGATACGCAGTATTTT. This gives the protein CSAQGQGSVTDTQYF.

The V and J genes are TRBV19 and TRBJ2-1; D gene ambiguous. From germline, CDR1 is LNHDA and CDR2 SQIVND (reference sequence). The germline V and J ends were trimmed by 11 bases and 0 bases, with 17 bases remaining between them. The CDR3 totals 15 residues. The CDR3 DNA reads as TGTGCCTCTAAGAAAGGCAGTAGCTCCTACAATGAGCAGTTCTTC. This translates into CASKKGSSSYNEQFF.

The rearrangement joins TRBV20-1 to TRBJ2-1, with 11 bases aligning to TRBD2. CDR1 and CDR2 from the germline V gene are DFQATT and SNEGSKA (reference sequence). V trimming: 6 bases; J trimming: 2 bases; junction bases outside the gene matches: 12. The CDR3 contains 17 residues. CDR3 residues: CSAPGLAGGRAYNEQFF. DNA for the CDR3: TGCAGTGCACCCGGTTTAGCGGGAGGGAGGGCCTACAATGAGCAGTTCTTC.

This chain uses TRBV6-5 with TRBJ1-5; D not resolved. The CDR3 consists of 14 residues. V lost 2 bases and J lost 6, with 11 bases in between. The germline CDR1 and CDR2 sequences are MNHEY and SVGAGI. The CDR3 here is CASSYTTGSQPQHF. DNA of the CDR3: TGTGCCAGCAGTTACACGACGGGAAGTCAGCCCCAGCATTTT.

V usage is TRBV29-1 and J usage is TRBJ2-3; D gene ambiguous. V gave up 6 bases and J gave up 1 base, with 8 bases separating them. CDR1 and CDR2 (germline): SQVTM, ANQGSEA. This CDR3 contains 12 residues. As DNA, the CDR3 is TGCAGCGTAAGTACAGGCACAGATACGCAGTATTTT. This translates into CSVSTGTDTQYF.

This clonotype has ten or more counts. The chain uses TRBV2 and TRBJ2-7; tentative D call: TRBD1 (6 bases). CDR1 is SNHLY and CDR2 is FYNNEI in the germline V gene. The CDR3 is 12 residues long. The germline V and J ends were trimmed by 6 bases and 3 bases, with 9 bases remaining between them. The CDR3 spells CASRPQGYEQYF. CDR3 nucleotide sequence: TGTGCCAGCAGGCCACAGGGCTACGAGCAGTACTTC.

Of note for this clonotype: Mismatch with germline at one junction end may stem from a read error. The chain is built from TRBV29-1 and TRBJ2-5; TRBD2 agrees at 7 bases. CDR1 and CDR2 (germline): SQVTM, ANQGSEA. The CDR3 totals 15 residues. The CDR3 is CSVDWLAEIQGTQYF. CDR3 sequence (DNA): TGCAGCGTTGATTGGCTAGCGGAGATCCAAGGGACCCAGTACTTC.

This clonotype was observed many times. This chain joins TRBV2 and TRBJ2-2, with 15 bases lining up with TRBD2. Germline CDR1 reads SNHLY; CDR2 reads FYNNEI. V lost 6 bases and J lost 1; bases outside the gene matches: 6. The CDR3 runs 18 residues. The CDR3 is CASSTGLAGGQNTGELFF. The CDR3 bases are TGTGCCAGCAGCACCGGACTAGCGGGAGGGCAGAACACCGGGGAGCTGTTTTTT.